The rows below give T cell receptor beta chains drawn from one sample of a study of blood T cell repertoires in COVID-19. The protocol was immunoSEQ multiplex PCR, while the TCRdb copy is restricted to in-frame clones and leaves out a portion. The sample has more than 250,000 clones, 70% to 90% seen once. The source material was peripheral blood. These receptors originate from a man aged 50-60 years with active or convalescent COVID-19. Each CDR3 is given with its conserved first and last residue. Fields, in order: clone size, J gene, V gene, D gene, CDR3 DNA, CDR3 protein. The D gene is left open where the match is weak. Clone sizes are given selectively: once, few, many, or a class where the clone is expanded.

abundance: .; j_gene: TRBJ1-4; v_gene: TRBV19; d_gene: TRBD1; CDR3nt: TGTGCCAGTAGCCACCTTGGAGCGCCGGGACAGCCTAATGAAAAACTGTTTTTT; CDR3aa: CASSHLGAPGQPNEKLFF
abundance: .; j_gene: TRBJ2-1; v_gene: TRBV4-1; d_gene: TRBD1; CDR3nt: TGCGCCAGCAGCCAAGATTTTTGGGACAGGGGTACGGACAATGAGCAGTTCTTC; CDR3aa: CASSQDFWDRGTDNEQFF
abundance: once; j_gene: TRBJ2-1; v_gene: TRBV19; d_gene: TRBD2; CDR3nt: TGTGCCAGTAGCAACACCATTGCAGCGGGGGTCTACAATGAGCAGTTCTTC; CDR3aa: CASSNTIAAGVYNEQFF
abundance: .; j_gene: TRBJ2-5; v_gene: TRBV15; d_gene: TRBD1; CDR3nt: TGTGCCACCAAAGACAGGGGGGACGGAGAGACCCAGTACTTC; CDR3aa: CATKDRGDGETQYF
abundance: .; j_gene: TRBJ1-5; v_gene: TRBV6-1; d_gene: .; CDR3nt: TGTGCCAGCAGTGAACAAGGGGGCAATCAGCCCCAGCATTTT; CDR3aa: CASSEQGGNQPQHF
abundance: .; j_gene: TRBJ1-2; v_gene: TRBV7-9; d_gene: .; CDR3nt: TGTGCCAGCAGGCCGAGTCAAGAGAATGGCTACACCTTC; CDR3aa: CASRPSQENGYTF
abundance: .; j_gene: TRBJ1-1; v_gene: TRBV12-2; d_gene: .; CDR3nt: TGTGCAAGTCGCTTGCGGGAGACAGGGGACGTCACTGAAGCTTTCTTT; CDR3aa: CASRLRETGDVTEAFF
abundance: .; j_gene: TRBJ2-3; v_gene: TRBV6-4; d_gene: .; CDR3nt: TGTGCCAGCAGCTGGCGGTGTATCTCGGATACGCAGTATTTT; CDR3aa: CASSWRCISDTQYF
abundance: .; j_gene: TRBJ2-7; v_gene: TRBV14; d_gene: .; CDR3nt: TGTGCCAGCAGCCAAGTCATCGGGTACGAGCAGTACTTC; CDR3aa: CASSQVIGYEQYF
abundance: .; j_gene: TRBJ2-7; v_gene: TRBV9; d_gene: .; CDR3nt: TGTGCCAGCAGCGTAGATCCCACCGGGTATGGCGAGCAGTACTTC; CDR3aa: CASSVDPTGYGEQYF
abundance: .; j_gene: TRBJ1-1; v_gene: TRBV18; d_gene: .; CDR3nt: TGTGCCAGCTCCCTAGGCGGGGGGAACACTGAAGCTTTCTTT; CDR3aa: CASSLGGGNTEAFF
abundance: .; j_gene: TRBJ1-3; v_gene: TRBV4-1; d_gene: .; CDR3nt: TGCGCCAGCAGCCTCCGGTCACGGGTTGTAGCTGGAAACACCATATATTTT; CDR3aa: CASSLRSRVVAGNTIYF
abundance: once; j_gene: TRBJ1-5; v_gene: TRBV28; d_gene: TRBD1; CDR3nt: TGTGCCAGCTCCAGTCCGGGACAGGGCCTATTAAGCAATCAGCCCCAGCATTTT; CDR3aa: CASSSPGQGLLSNQPQHF
abundance: .; j_gene: TRBJ2-3; v_gene: TRBV5-4; d_gene: .; CDR3nt: TGTGCCAGCAGCCAGAACCGGCAGGTGCAGTATTTT; CDR3aa: CASSQNRQVQYF
abundance: .; j_gene: TRBJ2-5; v_gene: TRBV25-1; d_gene: TRBD2; CDR3nt: TGTGCCAGCAGTGAGGGGCGGGAGAAAGGGGAGACCCAGTACTTC; CDR3aa: CASSEGREKGETQYF
abundance: .; j_gene: TRBJ2-2; v_gene: TRBV2; d_gene: .; CDR3nt: TGTGCCAGCAGTGGGCAGACTTCGAACACCGGGGAGCTGTTTTTT; CDR3aa: CASSGQTSNTGELFF
abundance: .; j_gene: TRBJ2-7; v_gene: TRBV19; d_gene: .; CDR3nt: TGTGCCAGTAGTCCACGGGGTGAGGGCTACGAGCAGTACTTC; CDR3aa: CASSPRGEGYEQYF
abundance: .; j_gene: TRBJ1-4; v_gene: TRBV2; d_gene: TRBD1; CDR3nt: TGTGCCAGCAGCGCCGGGCCCCAGGGGGGAAAACTGTTTTTT; CDR3aa: CASSAGPQGGKLFF
abundance: .; j_gene: TRBJ2-3; v_gene: TRBV30; d_gene: .; CDR3nt: TGTGCCTGGAGTGTCGGCACAGATACGCAGTATTTT; CDR3aa: CAWSVGTDTQYF
abundance: .; j_gene: TRBJ2-1; v_gene: TRBV12-3/TRBV12-4; d_gene: .; CDR3nt: TGTGCCAGCAGAGCGGGGACAGGCAATGAGCAGTTCTTC; CDR3aa: CASRAGTGNEQFF
abundance: .; j_gene: TRBJ2-1; v_gene: TRBV29-1; d_gene: TRBD2; CDR3nt: TGCAGCGTTGAGGGCCTAGCGGTCTACAATGAGCAGTTCTTC; CDR3aa: CSVEGLAVYNEQFF
abundance: .; j_gene: TRBJ2-5; v_gene: TRBV9; d_gene: .; CDR3nt: TGTGCCAGCAGCGTAGATACCGGGAAAGAGACCCAGTACTTC; CDR3aa: CASSVDTGKETQYF
abundance: few; j_gene: TRBJ2-7; v_gene: TRBV5-5; d_gene: .; CDR3nt: TGTGCCAGCAGCTTGGAGGGGCCGAGCTCCTACGAGCAGTACTTC; CDR3aa: CASSLEGPSSYEQYF
abundance: few; j_gene: TRBJ1-2; v_gene: TRBV30; d_gene: TRBD1; CDR3nt: TGTGCCTGGAGCGTTGGACAGGGCTATGGCTACACCTTC; CDR3aa: CAWSVGQGYGYTF
abundance: .; j_gene: TRBJ1-4; v_gene: TRBV6-5; d_gene: .; CDR3nt: TGTGCCAGCAGTTACAACGGGGCTAATGAAAAACTGTTTTTT; CDR3aa: CASSYNGANEKLFF
abundance: .; j_gene: TRBJ1-2; v_gene: TRBV27; d_gene: TRBD1; CDR3nt: TGTGCCAGCAGTTCCAAACAGGGGCCTAATAACTATGGCTACACCTTC; CDR3aa: CASSSKQGPNNYGYTF
abundance: .; j_gene: TRBJ2-2; v_gene: TRBV25-1; d_gene: .; CDR3nt: TGTGCCAGCAGTGAAAGGGAGGGACACGCGAACACCGGGGAGCTGTTTTTT; CDR3aa: CASSEREGHANTGELFF
abundance: .; j_gene: TRBJ2-1; v_gene: TRBV9; d_gene: .; CDR3nt: TGTGCCAGCAGCCGGAGGGGGACAGACAATGAGCAGTTCTTC; CDR3aa: CASSRRGTDNEQFF
abundance: .; j_gene: TRBJ2-3; v_gene: TRBV7-9; d_gene: .; CDR3nt: TGTGCCAGCAGTTTGGGCCTGGGCGGCACAGATACGCAGTATTTT; CDR3aa: CASSLGLGGTDTQYF
abundance: .; j_gene: TRBJ1-2; v_gene: TRBV5-1; d_gene: TRBD1; CDR3nt: TGCGCCAGCAGCCACGGGTCTGGACAGGGCTTTTTTCGTGGCTATGGCTACACCTTC; CDR3aa: CASSHGSGQGFFRGYGYTF
abundance: .; j_gene: TRBJ2-7; v_gene: TRBV6-2/TRBV6-3; d_gene: TRBD2; CDR3nt: TGTGCCAGCAGCTGGACTAGCTCCTACGAGCAGTACTTC; CDR3aa: CASSWTSSYEQYF
abundance: once; j_gene: TRBJ2-7; v_gene: TRBV19; d_gene: TRBD1; CDR3nt: TGTGCCAGTAGCACACAGGGGGCGGGACCCTACGAGCAGTACTTC; CDR3aa: CASSTQGAGPYEQYF
abundance: .; j_gene: TRBJ2-5; v_gene: TRBV29-1; d_gene: TRBD1; CDR3nt: TGCAGCGTTCGCCTGGGCCCAAACAGGGGAAAGACCCAGTACTTC; CDR3aa: CSVRLGPNRGKTQYF
abundance: .; j_gene: TRBJ1-1; v_gene: TRBV2; d_gene: .; CDR3nt: TGTGCCAGCCCCGTCAGGGGAGACACTGAAGCTTTCTTT; CDR3aa: CASPVRGDTEAFF
abundance: .; j_gene: TRBJ2-7; v_gene: TRBV18; d_gene: .; CDR3nt: TGTGCCAGCTCGTTTTGGCAGGACTCCTACGAGCAGTACTTC; CDR3aa: CASSFWQDSYEQYF
abundance: .; j_gene: TRBJ2-7; v_gene: TRBV10-3; d_gene: TRBD1; CDR3nt: TGTGCCATCAGTCAACCCCGGGACAGGGAAGTTCAGTACTTC; CDR3aa: CAISQPRDREVQYF
abundance: .; j_gene: TRBJ2-1; v_gene: TRBV6-2/TRBV6-3; d_gene: .; CDR3nt: TGTGCCAGCAGTTATATAGCGGATTACAATGAGCAGTTCTTC; CDR3aa: CASSYIADYNEQFF
abundance: many; j_gene: TRBJ2-7; v_gene: TRBV9; d_gene: TRBD2; CDR3nt: TGTGCCAGCAGCGCAGCGTGGGGGGGACTAGCGGGAGACGAGCAGTACTTC; CDR3aa: CASSAAWGGLAGDEQYF
abundance: once; j_gene: TRBJ2-3; v_gene: TRBV30; d_gene: .; CDR3nt: TGTGCCGGGGGGACTCGTTTCACAGATACGCAGTATTTT; CDR3aa: CAGGTRFTDTQYF
abundance: once; j_gene: TRBJ2-7; v_gene: TRBV19; d_gene: TRBD1; CDR3nt: TGTGCCAGTAGTACGGACAGGGTGGGGGAGCAGTACTTC; CDR3aa: CASSTDRVGEQYF
abundance: .; j_gene: TRBJ1-5; v_gene: TRBV28; d_gene: TRBD1; CDR3nt: TGTGCCAGCAGGGTTATAGGGACAGGGTTTGGGAAGCCCCAGCATTTT; CDR3aa: CASRVIGTGFGKPQHF
abundance: .; j_gene: TRBJ2-2; v_gene: TRBV11-2; d_gene: .; CDR3nt: TGTGCCAGCGGGCTGGCTCAGAGCACCGGGGAGCTGTTTTTT; CDR3aa: CASGLAQSTGELFF
abundance: .; j_gene: TRBJ2-7; v_gene: TRBV19; d_gene: TRBD1; CDR3nt: TGTGCCAGTAGTATCTTGGGGACAGAGAAAACCTACGAGCAGTACTTC; CDR3aa: CASSILGTEKTYEQYF
abundance: .; j_gene: TRBJ1-1; v_gene: TRBV29-1; d_gene: .; CDR3nt: TGCAGCGTTGTTTTCGGTGGCACTGAAGCTTTCTTT; CDR3aa: CSVVFGGTEAFF
abundance: .; j_gene: TRBJ1-1; v_gene: TRBV4-2; d_gene: .; CDR3nt: TGTGCCAGCAGTCATAGATCGGGACAATTGAACACTGAAGCTTTCTTT; CDR3aa: CASSHRSGQLNTEAFF
abundance: .; j_gene: TRBJ2-7; v_gene: TRBV5-4; d_gene: TRBD1; CDR3nt: TGTGCCAGCAGCTCGTCGGACAGGATACACCCCTACGAGCAGTACTTC; CDR3aa: CASSSSDRIHPYEQYF
abundance: .; j_gene: TRBJ2-5; v_gene: TRBV28; d_gene: TRBD2; CDR3nt: TGTGCCAGCAGTTTCCCCCCGCGGACTAGCGGGAAGGGGAGGCAAGAGACCCAGTACTTC; CDR3aa: CASSFPPRTSGKGRQETQYF
abundance: few; j_gene: TRBJ1-2; v_gene: TRBV19; d_gene: TRBD1; CDR3nt: TGTGCCAGTAGTGCCGGGACAGGGGCCTCCTATGGCTACACCTTC; CDR3aa: CASSAGTGASYGYTF
abundance: .; j_gene: TRBJ1-2; v_gene: TRBV28; d_gene: .; CDR3nt: TGTGCCAGCAGGGTCCAACAGGGAAACTATGGCTACACCTTC; CDR3aa: CASRVQQGNYGYTF
abundance: .; j_gene: TRBJ1-1; v_gene: TRBV29-1; d_gene: TRBD1; CDR3nt: TGCAGCTTTTACAGGGGGCTAAACACTGAAGCTTTCTTT; CDR3aa: CSFYRGLNTEAFF
abundance: few; j_gene: TRBJ2-7; v_gene: TRBV4-1; d_gene: TRBD1; CDR3nt: TGCGCCAGCAGCCTAAACTATATGGGACAGGGGGTCGAGCAGTACTTC; CDR3aa: CASSLNYMGQGVEQYF
abundance: .; j_gene: TRBJ2-7; v_gene: TRBV14; d_gene: TRBD2; CDR3nt: TGTGCCAGCAGCCAAGAAAGAGCGGGAGGCACCTACGAGCAGTACTTC; CDR3aa: CASSQERAGGTYEQYF
abundance: .; j_gene: TRBJ1-5; v_gene: TRBV15; d_gene: TRBD1; CDR3nt: TGTGCCACCAGCACGAACAGGGGTAAAGAGCCCCAGCATTTT; CDR3aa: CATSTNRGKEPQHF
abundance: .; j_gene: TRBJ2-3; v_gene: TRBV30; d_gene: .; CDR3nt: TGTGCCTGGAGTGTAACGGTCCGAAGCACAGATACGCAGTATTTT; CDR3aa: CAWSVTVRSTDTQYF
abundance: .; j_gene: TRBJ2-2; v_gene: TRBV12-3/TRBV12-4; d_gene: .; CDR3nt: TGTGCCAGCAGTTCTCGGTCGTGGGGGGAGCTGTTTTTT; CDR3aa: CASSSRSWGELFF
abundance: .; j_gene: TRBJ1-2; v_gene: TRBV6-2/TRBV6-3; d_gene: .; CDR3nt: TGTGCCAGCAGTTTGGTAGACAGGAGGACTAACTATGGCTACACCTTC; CDR3aa: CASSLVDRRTNYGYTF
abundance: once; j_gene: TRBJ2-1; v_gene: TRBV9; d_gene: TRBD2; CDR3nt: TGTGCCAGCAGCCCTCGACTAGCGGCGTCGGTATACAATGAGCAGTTCTTC; CDR3aa: CASSPRLAASVYNEQFF
abundance: .; j_gene: TRBJ2-1; v_gene: TRBV2; d_gene: .; CDR3nt: TGTGCCAGCAGGGCGTCGGTACTAAGGGAGCAGTTCTTC; CDR3aa: CASRASVLREQFF
abundance: .; j_gene: TRBJ2-1; v_gene: TRBV7-9; d_gene: .; CDR3nt: TGTGCCAGCAGCCCGGCCAAGGGGTGGAATGAGCAGTTCTTC; CDR3aa: CASSPAKGWNEQFF